The sequence of this TCR beta chain was determined in a study of neoadjuvant anti-PD-1 for oral cavity cancer. The CDR3 loop spans 14 amino acids. Germline CDR1 reads MNHNY; CDR2 reads SVGAGI (reference sequence). The V end lost 4 bases, the J end lost 4 bases, and 14 bases lay between the germline ends. Most PBMC samples had about 520 ng input DNA in six replicates. This table comes from immunoSEQ multiplex PCR, and its TCRdb copy is limited to in-frame clones, with some not included. The data show 50,000 to 65,000 clones, 79% seen once. This clonotype was sampled from a person between 40 and 79 years old with oral cavity squamous cell carcinoma. The input for sequencing was PBMCs, taken before nivolumab (anti-PD-1) treatment. This chain connects TRBV6-6 to TRBJ2-7; possibly TRBD1 for D (6 bases). The CDR3 coding sequence is TGTGCCAGCAGTTTGGACAGTTCCTTTTACGAGCAGTACTTC. Protein product: CASSLDSSFYEQYF.